This entry features one T cell receptor beta chain sequence. Trimming removed 5 bases at V and 2 bases at J, with 7 bases between. Germline V gene lookup returns CDR1 MNHNY and CDR2 SVGAGI (reference sequence). CDR3 length: 13 amino acids. This entry belongs to a study of blood T cell repertoires in COVID-19. As for the study in general: Whether acute or convalescent, the COVID-19 samples came from the United States, Italy and Spain. Sample material is recorded as cDNA or gDNA derived from T cells, B-cell-depleted T cells, or PBMCs.

Per the original data handling: Counts of nucleated cells, estimated from reference gene primer amplification, were obtained. The repertoire was sequenced with immunoSEQ multiplex PCR; TCRdb's copy has only in-frame clones and lacks some. The V and J calls and clone size come from that table; D and trimming were worked out from the DNA. The sample yields hundreds of thousands of clones, more than 75% seen once. Sequencing was performed on peripheral blood. The clonotype originates from a woman between 40 and 50 years old who had recovered from COVID-19. This chain joins TRBV6-6 and TRBJ1-5; possible D gene TRBD1, 5 bases. The CDR3 DNA follows: TGTGCCAGCAGTCCCAGGGGCAATCAGCCCCAGCATTTT. This translates into CASSPRGNQPQHF.